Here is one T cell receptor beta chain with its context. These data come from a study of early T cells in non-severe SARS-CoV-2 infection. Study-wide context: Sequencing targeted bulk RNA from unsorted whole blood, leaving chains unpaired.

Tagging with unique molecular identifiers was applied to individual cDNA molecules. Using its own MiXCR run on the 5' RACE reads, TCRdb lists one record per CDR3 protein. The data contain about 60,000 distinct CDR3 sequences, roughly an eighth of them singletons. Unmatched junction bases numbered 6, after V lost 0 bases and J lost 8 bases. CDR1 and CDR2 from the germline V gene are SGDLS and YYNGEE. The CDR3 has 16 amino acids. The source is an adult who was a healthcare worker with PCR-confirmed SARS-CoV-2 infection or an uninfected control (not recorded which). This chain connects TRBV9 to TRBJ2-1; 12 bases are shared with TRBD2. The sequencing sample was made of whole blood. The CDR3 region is CASSVVGLAGPHEQFF. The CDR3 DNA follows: TGTGCCAGCAGCGTAGTAGGACTAGCGGGACCCCATGAGCAGTTCTTC.